The rows below give T cell receptor beta chains drawn from one sample of a study of blood T cells in healthy people across ages. Using its own MiXCR run on the 5' RACE reads, TCRdb lists one record per CDR3 protein. The table has 630,000 or so distinct CDR3 sequences, about 28% seen once. The material sequenced was blood. These receptors were obtained from a woman of 80 years or more in good health. Each CDR3 is given with its conserved first and last residue. The D gene is left open where the match is weak. Clone size is shown for a subset of rows, as once, few, many or a class of expanded clone.

J: TRBJ2-3
V: TRBV7-2
size: many
D: .
DNA: TGTGCCAGCAGCTTACGGGTGTTCACAGATACGCAGTATTTT
CDR3: CASSLRVFTDTQYF

J: TRBJ1-5
V: TRBV20-1
size: few
D: .
DNA: TGCAGTGCTAGAGGTCTCAGGCACAGGACGGGTCAGCCCCAGCATTTT
CDR3: CSARGLRHRTGQPQHF

J: TRBJ1-5
V: TRBV6-6
size: few
D: .
DNA: TGTGCCAGCAGCCCCGACGGCAGGGGCAATCAGCCCCAGCATTTT
CDR3: CASSPDGRGNQPQHF

J: TRBJ2-3
V: TRBV15
size: many
D: .
DNA: TGTGCCACCAGCAGAGGTCTAGTTCTTCTCACAGATACGCAGTATTTT
CDR3: CATSRGLVLLTDTQYF

J: TRBJ2-1
V: TRBV4-1
size: many
D: .
DNA: TGCGCCAGCAGCCCCGACAGAACCTACAATGAGCAGTTCTTC
CDR3: CASSPDRTYNEQFF

J: TRBJ2-1
V: TRBV11-2
size: many
D: TRBD2
DNA: TGTGCCAGCTCCTCTGAGGCGGGGGGGATCCCCTACAATGAGCAGTTCTTC
CDR3: CASSSEAGGIPYNEQFF

J: TRBJ2-1
V: TRBV6-1
size: many
D: TRBD2
DNA: TGTGCCAGCAGTGAAGCTTGGCTAGCGGGGGCGTACAATGAGCAGTTCTTC
CDR3: CASSEAWLAGAYNEQFF

J: TRBJ2-5
V: TRBV20-1
size: .
D: .
DNA: TGCAGTGCTAGTAAAAGTCGGGAGCAGTACTTC
CDR3: CSASKSREQYF

J: TRBJ2-7
V: TRBV6-5
size: many
D: TRBD1
DNA: TGTGCCAGCAGTGGGGGACAGGGGGAGTACTTC
CDR3: CASSGGQGEYF

J: TRBJ2-3
V: TRBV20-1
size: many
D: .
DNA: TGCAGGGCAGCAGGAAACCTACGCACAGATACGCAGTATTTT
CDR3: CRAAGNLRTDTQYF

J: TRBJ1-1
V: TRBV18
size: few
D: .
DNA: TGTGCCAGCTCACCACCCGAAACAGGAGAGGGTTTGAACACTGAAGCTTTCTTT
CDR3: CASSPPETGEGLNTEAFF

J: TRBJ2-1
V: TRBV5-1
size: many
D: TRBD1
DNA: TGCGCCAGCAGCTTGGCCGTGGGGACAGGGGGCTCGAATAAATACAATGAGCAGTTCTTC
CDR3: CASSLAVGTGGSNKYNEQFF

J: TRBJ1-1
V: TRBV5-1
size: .
D: .
DNA: TGCGCCAGCAGCGTTAAGAGTACGGGGATCACTGAAGCTTTCTTT
CDR3: CASSVKSTGITEAFF

J: TRBJ2-6
V: TRBV6-1
size: many
D: .
DNA: TGTGCCAGCAGTGTACTGCCAGGGCTCGGGGCCAACGTCCTGACTTTC
CDR3: CASSVLPGLGANVLTF

J: TRBJ2-5
V: TRBV18
size: many
D: .
DNA: TGTGCCAGCTCACCACCCGGGGGCTACGCTGGGGAGACCCAGTACTTC
CDR3: CASSPPGGYAGETQYF

J: TRBJ2-3
V: TRBV6-5
size: many
D: TRBD1
DNA: TGTGCCAGCAGTTCGACGACAGGGGGCTCAGGCACAGATACGCAGTATTTT
CDR3: CASSSTTGGSGTDTQYF

J: TRBJ2-7
V: TRBV12-3/TRBV12-4
size: many
D: TRBD1
DNA: TGTGCCAGCACCAAAAGGGCCGGACAGGGGCACGAGCAGTACTTC
CDR3: CASTKRAGQGHEQYF

J: TRBJ1-2
V: TRBV12-3/TRBV12-4
size: many
D: .
DNA: TGTGCCAGCAGTTGGTATGAGGGTGGCTACACCTTC
CDR3: CASSWYEGGYTF

J: TRBJ1-2
V: TRBV12-3/TRBV12-4
size: many
D: .
DNA: TGTGCCAGCAGTTTTTTTAGTCAGCGGGGGAATGGCTACACCTTC
CDR3: CASSFFSQRGNGYTF

J: TRBJ1-1
V: TRBV3-1
size: few
D: .
DNA: TGTGCCAGCAGCCCCAGGGGTTCTAACACTGAAGCTTTCTTT
CDR3: CASSPRGSNTEAFF

J: TRBJ1-2
V: TRBV3-1
size: .
D: TRBD1
DNA: TGTGCCAGCAGCCGCGCCGGGACAGGGGCATCAGGCTATGGCTACACCTTC
CDR3: CASSRAGTGASGYGYTF

J: TRBJ2-7
V: TRBV5-1
size: many
D: .
DNA: TGCGCCAGCAGCTTGGGGTCCGACTACGAGCAGTACTTC
CDR3: CASSLGSDYEQYF

J: TRBJ2-6
V: TRBV18
size: few
D: .
DNA: TGTGCCAGCTCCCCGAAGCAATCTGGGGTCAACGTCCTGACTTTC
CDR3: CASSPKQSGVNVLTF

J: TRBJ2-7
V: TRBV6-5
size: many
D: .
DNA: TGTGCCAGCAGTTACTCCCCAACGGACTCCTACGAGCAGTACTTC
CDR3: CASSYSPTDSYEQYF

J: TRBJ2-5
V: TRBV20-1
size: .
D: .
DNA: TGCAGTGCCCCCCCACTCGAGACAGAAGAGACCCAGTACTTC
CDR3: CSAPPLETEETQYF

J: TRBJ2-3
V: TRBV4-3
size: .
D: .
DNA: TGCGCCAGCAGCTTATTCCAGTTCACAGATACGCAGTATTTT
CDR3: CASSLFQFTDTQYF

J: TRBJ2-5
V: TRBV20-1
size: many
D: .
DNA: TGCAGTGCTAGGGAGGGATTTCAAGAGACCCAGTACTTC
CDR3: CSAREGFQETQYF

J: TRBJ2-4
V: TRBV3-1
size: many
D: .
DNA: TGTGCCAGCACCAAAGGCGACACAGGGATAGCCAAAAACATTCAGTACTTC
CDR3: CASTKGDTGIAKNIQYF

J: TRBJ1-2
V: TRBV6-2/TRBV6-3
size: few
D: .
DNA: TGTGCCAGCAGTTATTCCTCGGGACTTGGCTACACCTTC
CDR3: CASSYSSGLGYTF

J: TRBJ2-5
V: TRBV7-2
size: .
D: TRBD2
DNA: TGTGCCAGCAGCTGGGGGGGGACTAGCTCACTCCAAGGTGACTTC
CDR3: CASSWGGTSSLQGDF

J: TRBJ1-3
V: TRBV7-2
size: .
D: .
DNA: TGTGCCAGCAGCCCCCGGGCAGGGAGCTCTGGAAACACCATATATTTT
CDR3: CASSPRAGSSGNTIYF

J: TRBJ2-2
V: TRBV7-9
size: .
D: .
DNA: TGTGCCAGCAGCTTAGGCGTTACGAACACCGGGGAGCGGTTTTTT
CDR3: CASSLGVTNTGERFF

J: TRBJ2-7
V: TRBV5-1
size: .
D: .
DNA: TGCGCCAGCAGCTTGGAGGCTAGTTCGGTCTACGAGCAGTACTTC
CDR3: CASSLEASSVYEQYF

J: TRBJ2-7
V: TRBV20-1
size: many
D: TRBD2
DNA: TGCAGTGCCCGACTAGCGGGCTACGAGCAGTACTTC
CDR3: CSARLAGYEQYF

J: TRBJ2-7
V: TRBV6-6
size: many
D: TRBD1
DNA: TGTGCCAGCAGTCTCCGGGACAGATTCCACGAGCAGTACTTC
CDR3: CASSLRDRFHEQYF

J: TRBJ2-5
V: TRBV12-3/TRBV12-4
size: many
D: .
DNA: TGTGCCAGCAGTTTCAGGGTTTGGGAGACCCAGTACTTC
CDR3: CASSFRVWETQYF

J: TRBJ1-1
V: TRBV24-1
size: .
D: .
DNA: TGTGCCACCAGTGATCCGGACAGGAACACTGAAGCTTTCTTT
CDR3: CATSDPDRNTEAFF

J: TRBJ2-1
V: TRBV5-1
size: many
D: .
DNA: TGTGCCAGCAGCTTAGGAGTCAATGAGCAGTTCTTC
CDR3: CASSLGVNEQFF

J: TRBJ2-2
V: TRBV29-1
size: few
D: .
DNA: TGCAGCGGGGGCGGCCCCGGGGAGCTGTTTTTT
CDR3: CSGGGPGELFF

J: TRBJ1-4
V: TRBV29-1
size: .
D: TRBD1
DNA: TGCAGCGTTGGCAGGGGGAGGGATGAAAAACTGTTTTTT
CDR3: CSVGRGRDEKLFF

J: TRBJ1-1
V: TRBV30
size: .
D: .
DNA: TGTGCCTGGACCACCACACGTACCGCCACTGAAGCTTTCTTT
CDR3: CAWTTTRTATEAFF

J: TRBJ1-2
V: TRBV30
size: .
D: .
DNA: TGTGCCTGGAGTAAAGGGTCAGGGGTTGGCTATGGCTACACCTTC
CDR3: CAWSKGSGVGYGYTF

J: TRBJ2-7
V: TRBV20-1
size: .
D: .
DNA: TGCAGTGCTAGCATCTTCGACGAAGGACACCCCGGACAAAGTGACTCCTACGAGCAGTACTTC
CDR3: CSASIFDEGHPGQSDSYEQYF

J: TRBJ1-2
V: TRBV29-1
size: many
D: TRBD1
DNA: TGCAGCGTTGATACGATACCGGGACAGGAGAGCTATGGCTACACCTTC
CDR3: CSVDTIPGQESYGYTF

J: TRBJ2-1
V: TRBV6-1
size: many
D: TRBD2
DNA: TGTGCCAGCAGTGAGTCGCGGGGGGCGTTTGAGCAGTTCTTC
CDR3: CASSESRGAFEQFF

J: TRBJ2-7
V: TRBV5-1
size: many
D: .
DNA: TGCGCCAGCAGCCCCAGCCCGGGGATCTACGAGCAGTACTTC
CDR3: CASSPSPGIYEQYF

J: TRBJ1-6
V: TRBV9
size: few
D: .
DNA: TGTGCCAGCAGCCGAACAGGGAGGGATTCACCCCTCCACTTT
CDR3: CASSRTGRDSPLHF